This T cell receptor (beta chain) was recorded in a study of PD-L1 blockade in urothelial cancer. Study as a whole: Between 0 and 3 prior chemotherapy regimens had been given to patients. The median number of T cells present in blood samples was 140,000 to 150,000.

After removal of 1 base from V and 6 bases from J, the junction contained 11 bases not matched to a gene. The V gene's germline CDR1 is SGHRS and CDR2 YFSETQ. CDR3 length: 16 residues. Patients were diagnosed with urothelial carcinoma, either locally advanced or metastatic. Repertoires were generated with immunoSEQ multiplex PCR, while TCRdb's copy carries only in-frame clones and drops some. Of fewer than 50,000 clones listed, 75% to 95% are singletons. This clonotype was obtained from a man between 65 and 79 years old with urothelial cancer. The chain combines TRBV5-1 with TRBJ1-2; 8 positions agree with TRBD1. Sequenced material: PBMCs, taken around atezolizumab (anti-PD-L1) treatment. CDR3 amino acids: CASSLSPPGQGHGYTF. The DNA for the CDR3 is TGCGCCAGCAGCTTGTCCCCTCCCGGACAGGGACATGGCTACACCTTC.